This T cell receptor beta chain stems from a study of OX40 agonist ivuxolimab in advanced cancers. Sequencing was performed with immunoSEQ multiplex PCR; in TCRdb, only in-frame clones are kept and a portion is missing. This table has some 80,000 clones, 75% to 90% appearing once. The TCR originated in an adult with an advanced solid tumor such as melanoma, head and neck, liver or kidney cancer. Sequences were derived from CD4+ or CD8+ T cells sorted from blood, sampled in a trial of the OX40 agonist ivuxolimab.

This CDR3 is CAWSVQDYTEAFF. The CDR3 DNA reads TGTGCCTGGAGTGTACAGGATTACACTGAAGCTTTCTTT. This chain uses TRBV30 with TRBJ1-1, with D maybe TRBD1 (5 bases). Trimming removed 0 bases at V and 3 bases at J, with 8 bases between. There are 13 residues in the CDR3. Germline V gives CDR1 GTSNPN, CDR2 SVGIG (reference sequence). Complete variable domain (other parts from reference TRBV30 and TRBJ1-1): SQTIHQWPATLVQPVGSPLSLECTVEGTSNPNLYWYRQAAGRGLQLLFYSVGIGQISSEVPQNLSASRPQDRQFILSSKKLLLSDSGFYLCAWSVQDYTEAFFGQGTRLTVV.